The rows below give T cell receptor beta chains drawn from one sample of a study of blood T cell repertoires in COVID-19. Libraries were prepared by immunoSEQ multiplex PCR; TCRdb keeps only in-frame clonotypes and omits some of them. Among about 75,000 clones listed, about 88% were seen once. The specimen sequenced was peripheral blood. Receptors were obtained from a human donor in a cohort sampled during active COVID-19. Each CDR3 is given with its conserved first and last residue. D genes are given only for firm matches. Where a row states a size, it is once, few, many or the class of an expanded clone; other rows omit it.

cdr3_nt	cdr3_aa	d_call	j_call	clone_size	v_call	cdr3_length
TGCGCCACCCAACCGGGAGGGAGCTCCTACAATGAGCAGTTCTTC	CATQPGGSSYNEQFF	TRBD2	TRBJ2-1	NA	TRBV5-1	15
TGTGCCAGCATCCGGACTAGCGGGAGGAACAATGAGCAGTTCTTC	CASIRTSGRNNEQFF	TRBD2	TRBJ2-1	once	TRBV6-5	15
TGCGCCAGCAGGGACACCCGAATCTCCTATAATTCACCCCTCCACTTT	CASRDTRISYNSPLHF	NA	TRBJ1-6	NA	TRBV10-2	16
TGCGCCAGCAGCGGAGGACAGGGAGTTTCCTACACCTTC	CASSGGQGVSYTF	TRBD1	TRBJ1-2	once	TRBV5-1	13
TGTGCCAGCAGCTTAGCCAGGGGTGTTGGAAACACCATATATTTT	CASSLARGVGNTIYF	NA	TRBJ1-3	NA	TRBV7-2	15
TGTGCCACCAGTGATCCGCGTCGTGCAGGGGATACGCAGTATTTT	CATSDPRRAGDTQYF	NA	TRBJ2-3	NA	TRBV24-1	15
TGTGCCACCAGTGGGGGGGGCGCTGAGCAGTTCTTC	CATSGGGAEQFF	NA	TRBJ2-1	NA	TRBV24-1	12
TGTGCCAGCAGAAAGACTAGGTCGGGCAATGAGCAGTTCTTC	CASRKTRSGNEQFF	NA	TRBJ2-1	NA	TRBV2	14
TGTGCCAGCGGGTCAGGGGATGGCTACACCTTC	CASGSGDGYTF	NA	TRBJ1-2	NA	TRBV25-1	11
TGTGCCAGTAGTATTCAGATTTTTAACTATGGCTACACCTTC	CASSIQIFNYGYTF	NA	TRBJ1-2	NA	TRBV19	14
TGTGCCAGCAGCCCCGCGACAGTGAGCTCCTACGAGCAGTACTTC	CASSPATVSSYEQYF	NA	TRBJ2-7	NA	TRBV7-8	15
TGTGCCAGCAGCTTAGGGCAGGGGTGGCCGACTGAAGCTTTCTTT	CASSLGQGWPTEAFF	NA	TRBJ1-1	few	TRBV7-2	15
TGCGCCAGCAGCCGATCAGGGGGCGCGGAGGACTATGGCTACACCTTC	CASSRSGGAEDYGYTF	TRBD1	TRBJ1-2	NA	TRBV4-1	16
TGTGCCACTCCGACAGGGGGTTCCTACAATGAGCAGTTCTTC	CATPTGGSYNEQFF	TRBD1	TRBJ2-1	NA	TRBV7-9	14
TGTGCCAGCAGCCAAGTTTTAGGACAACGCTCTGGAAACACCATATATTTT	CASSQVLGQRSGNTIYF	NA	TRBJ1-3	NA	TRBV4-2	17
TGTGCCAGCAGCAGGGACAGACGCTCTGGAAACACCATATATTTT	CASSRDRRSGNTIYF	TRBD1	TRBJ1-3	NA	TRBV5-6	15
TGTGCCAGCAGCAAACCCCTAGCGCTGAGCTCCTACAATGAGCAGTTCTTC	CASSKPLALSSYNEQFF	NA	TRBJ2-1	NA	TRBV21-1	17
TGCAGTGCTAGTGCAGGGGTGAATGAAAAACTGTTTTTT	CSASAGVNEKLFF	NA	TRBJ1-4	NA	TRBV20-1	13
TGTGCCAGCAGTACGGGAGGCGGAGGCACAGATACGCAGTATTTT	CASSTGGGGTDTQYF	TRBD2	TRBJ2-3	NA	TRBV2	15
TGTGCCAGTCTTCGACAGGGGCGAGATATCAATGAAGCTTTCTTT	CASLRQGRDINEAFF	TRBD1	TRBJ1-1	NA	TRBV19	15
TGTGCCAGCAGCCTTTCTGGGGGGGGCGGACAAGAGACCCAGTACTTC	CASSLSGGGGQETQYF	NA	TRBJ2-5	NA	TRBV3-1/TRBV3-2	16
TGTGCCAGCAGCCGAGAATCCTACGAGCAGTACTTC	CASSRESYEQYF	NA	TRBJ2-7	NA	TRBV7-9	12
TGTGCCAGCAGTAGACAGGGGGCGAAACAGTCACCCCTCCACTTT	CASSRQGAKQSPLHF	TRBD1	TRBJ1-6	NA	TRBV2	15
TGTGCCACCAGCAGAGACCCCCAGGGGGCAAGGGAAAAACTGTTTTTT	CATSRDPQGAREKLFF	TRBD1	TRBJ1-4	NA	TRBV15	16
TGCGCCAGCAGCCAAGCTTGGAGCTCTGGGGCCAACGTCCTGACTTTC	CASSQAWSSGANVLTF	NA	TRBJ2-6	NA	TRBV4-3	16
TGTGCCAGCAGCTTAATTTCGACAGGGACACAGCCCCAGCATTTT	CASSLISTGTQPQHF	TRBD1	TRBJ1-5	NA	TRBV11-2	15
TGTGCCAGCAGCCTAAACTTATTTAGCCGGGAGCTGTTTTTT	CASSLNLFSRELFF	NA	TRBJ2-2	NA	TRBV11-3	14
TGTGCCAGCAGCTCGCCGGGTCTTAAACGCAAAAAGGACACTGAAGCTTTCTTT	CASSSPGLKRKKDTEAFF	NA	TRBJ1-1	NA	TRBV5-4	18
TGTGCCAGCAGCCAAGGGGGTCGGGGATGGGACTATGGCTACACCTTC	CASSQGGRGWDYGYTF	NA	TRBJ1-2	NA	TRBV3-1/TRBV3-2	16
TGTGCCAGCAGTTACTCCGGGAGAGATGGCTACACCTTC	CASSYSGRDGYTF	NA	TRBJ1-2	NA	TRBV6-5	13
TGTGCTAGTGCCATGGGGCGTGAAGCTTTCTTT	CASAMGREAFF	NA	TRBJ1-1	NA	TRBV12-5	11
TGTGCCAGCAGTCAAGGACTAGCGGGAGGTAGAGGAAATGAGCAGTTCTTC	CASSQGLAGGRGNEQFF	TRBD2	TRBJ2-1	once	TRBV9	17
TGCGCCAGCAGCCTTTTAGGGACTAGCGGCTACAATGAGCAGTTCTTC	CASSLLGTSGYNEQFF	TRBD2	TRBJ2-1	NA	TRBV4-3	16
TGTGCCACCAGTGCAAAACCCGGGACAGGGAACACCGGGGAGCTGTTTTTT	CATSAKPGTGNTGELFF	TRBD1	TRBJ2-2	NA	TRBV24-1	17
TGTGCCAGCAGACAGGGATGGGAGCCCCAGCATTTT	CASRQGWEPQHF	NA	TRBJ1-5	NA	TRBV2	12
TGCGCCAGCAGCCAAGAGCTAGCGGGGGGGCCCCACAATGAGCAGTTCTTC	CASSQELAGGPHNEQFF	TRBD2	TRBJ2-1	NA	TRBV4-3	17
TGTGCCAGCAGGAGACAGGGGGCGGGTGAGCAGTACTTC	CASRRQGAGEQYF	TRBD1	TRBJ2-7	once	TRBV6-6	13
TGTGCCAGTAGTATATTCGGACAGGGGGCGAGGGAGCAGTACTTC	CASSIFGQGAREQYF	TRBD1	TRBJ2-7	few	TRBV19	15
TGTGCCAGCAGCCAAGGGGGGGTAGCTGCAGATACGCAGTATTTT	CASSQGGVAADTQYF	NA	TRBJ2-3	NA	TRBV3-1/TRBV3-2	15
TGTGCCAGCTCGCGAACAGGGGTCAATCAGCCCCAGCATTTT	CASSRTGVNQPQHF	TRBD1	TRBJ1-5	NA	TRBV18	14
TGTGCCAGCAGCAAAGAGGAGGGTTGGGGGGACACTGAAGCTTTCTTT	CASSKEEGWGDTEAFF	NA	TRBJ1-1	NA	TRBV21-1	16
TGTGCCAGCAGCACCAGGGCGTACGGTGAGCAGTTCTTC	CASSTRAYGEQFF	NA	TRBJ2-1	NA	TRBV28	13
TGCGCCAGCAGCTTGGGGGACTGGGACACCGGGGAGCTGTTTTTT	CASSLGDWDTGELFF	NA	TRBJ2-2	NA	TRBV5-1	15
TGTGCCAGCAGTTTATGGACTAGCGGGAGGTTAGGTGAGCAGTACTTC	CASSLWTSGRLGEQYF	TRBD2	TRBJ2-7	NA	TRBV28	16
TGTGCCAGCAGCTTAGTCGGCGGGGAGACCACAGATACGCAGTATTTT	CASSLVGGETTDTQYF	NA	TRBJ2-3	NA	TRBV11-3	16
TGTGCCAGCAGCTTAGCGGGACAGGAGAATTCACCCCTCCACTTT	CASSLAGQENSPLHF	TRBD1	TRBJ1-6	NA	TRBV11-2	15
TGCGCCAGCAGCAAAACCGGCGGAACTGGGGCCAACGTCCTGACTTTC	CASSKTGGTGANVLTF	NA	TRBJ2-6	NA	TRBV5-1	16
TGTGCCAGCAGTTACGACAGGGGCACCTATGGCTACACCTTC	CASSYDRGTYGYTF	TRBD1	TRBJ1-2	NA	TRBV6-5	14
TGTGCCAGCAGCGTGTCAGGGACAACTAATGAAAAACTGTTTTTT	CASSVSGTTNEKLFF	NA	TRBJ1-4	NA	TRBV9	15
TGTGCCAGCAGCTTGGGGACTAGCGTTACAGATACGCAGTATTTT	CASSLGTSVTDTQYF	TRBD2	TRBJ2-3	NA	TRBV5-4	15
TGTGCCAGCAGCTTGGGGTGGCTAGCTCGCACAGATACGCAGTATTTT	CASSLGWLARTDTQYF	NA	TRBJ2-3	NA	TRBV11-2	16
TGTGCCAGCAGTTACCTCCGGGACAGCCACCCCCAGCATTTT	CASSYLRDSHPQHF	TRBD1	TRBJ1-5	NA	TRBV6-5	14
TGTGCCAGCAGCGGAAGGGACTTCGACACTGAAGCTTTCTTT	CASSGRDFDTEAFF	NA	TRBJ1-1	NA	TRBV9	14
TGTGCCAGCAGCCGCCAGGGGTGGGGGAGTGAAAAACTGTTTTTT	CASSRQGWGSEKLFF	NA	TRBJ1-4	NA	TRBV7-2	15
TGTGCCAGCAGCTTGAGGACGGGGGGGAGCACAGATACGCAGTATTTT	CASSLRTGGSTDTQYF	TRBD2	TRBJ2-3	NA	TRBV5-6	16